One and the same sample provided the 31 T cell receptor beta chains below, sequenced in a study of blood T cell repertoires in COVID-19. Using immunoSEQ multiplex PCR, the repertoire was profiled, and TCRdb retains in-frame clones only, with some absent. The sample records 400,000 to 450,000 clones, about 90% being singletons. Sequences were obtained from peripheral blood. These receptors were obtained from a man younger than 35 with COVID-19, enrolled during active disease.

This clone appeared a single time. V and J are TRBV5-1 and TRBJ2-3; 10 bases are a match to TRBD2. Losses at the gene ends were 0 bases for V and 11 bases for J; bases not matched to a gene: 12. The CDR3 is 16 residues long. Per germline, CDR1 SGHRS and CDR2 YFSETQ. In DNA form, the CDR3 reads TGCGCCAGCAGCTTGGGACTAGCGGGCGACACGGGGTTGCAGTATTTT. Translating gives CASSLGLAGDTGLQYF.

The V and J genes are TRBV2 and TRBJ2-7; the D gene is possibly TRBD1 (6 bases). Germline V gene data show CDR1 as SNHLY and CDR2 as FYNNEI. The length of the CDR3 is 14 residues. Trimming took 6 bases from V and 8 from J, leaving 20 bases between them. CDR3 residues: CASSSAGTWSQQYF. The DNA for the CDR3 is TGTGCCAGCAGCTCGGCAGGGACATGGTCCCAGCAGTACTTC.

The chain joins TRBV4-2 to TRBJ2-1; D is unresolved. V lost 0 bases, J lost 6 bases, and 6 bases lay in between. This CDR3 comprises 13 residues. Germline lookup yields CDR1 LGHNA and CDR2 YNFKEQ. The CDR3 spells CASSQDRSNEQFF. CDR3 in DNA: TGTGCCAGCAGCCAAGATCGGAGCAATGAGCAGTTCTTC.

CDR3 residues: CASSITSGYEQYF. The CDR3 DNA is TGTGCCAGTAGTATCACTAGCGGCTACGAGCAGTACTTC. The V and J genes are TRBV19 and TRBJ2-7, with TRBD2 identical over 8 bases. The V gene's germline CDR1 is LNHDA and CDR2 SQIVND (reference sequence). The CDR3 is 13 amino acids. Trimming at V came to 3 bases and at J to 3 bases, leaving 1 base not matched to a gene.

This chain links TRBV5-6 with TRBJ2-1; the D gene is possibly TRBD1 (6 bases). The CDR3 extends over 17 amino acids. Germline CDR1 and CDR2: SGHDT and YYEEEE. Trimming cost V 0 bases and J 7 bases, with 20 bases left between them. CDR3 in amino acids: CASSLVSGTSLGNEQFF. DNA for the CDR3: TGTGCCAGCAGCTTGGTGTCCGGGACATCCCTGGGGAATGAGCAGTTCTTC.

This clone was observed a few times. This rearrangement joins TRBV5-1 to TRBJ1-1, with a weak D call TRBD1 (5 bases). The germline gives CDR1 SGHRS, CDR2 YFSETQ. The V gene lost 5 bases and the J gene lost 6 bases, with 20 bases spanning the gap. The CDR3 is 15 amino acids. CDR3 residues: CASSPGLGGRSEAFF. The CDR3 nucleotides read TGCGCCAGCAGTCCGGGACTCGGAGGGAGGTCTGAAGCTTTCTTT.

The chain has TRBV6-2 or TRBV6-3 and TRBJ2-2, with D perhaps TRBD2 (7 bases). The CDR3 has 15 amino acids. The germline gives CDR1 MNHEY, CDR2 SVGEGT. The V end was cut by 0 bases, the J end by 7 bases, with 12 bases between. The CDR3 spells CASSYSGGALGELFF. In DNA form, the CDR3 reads TGTGCCAGCAGTTACTCAGGGGGGGCCCTCGGGGAGCTGTTTTTT.

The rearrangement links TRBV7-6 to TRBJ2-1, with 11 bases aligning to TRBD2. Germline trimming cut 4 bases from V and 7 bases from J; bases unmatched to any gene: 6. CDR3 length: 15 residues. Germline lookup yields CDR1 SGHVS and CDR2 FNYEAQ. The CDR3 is CASSYTSGGRNEQFF. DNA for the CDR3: TGTGCCAGCAGCTATACTAGCGGGGGTCGAAATGAGCAGTTCTTC.

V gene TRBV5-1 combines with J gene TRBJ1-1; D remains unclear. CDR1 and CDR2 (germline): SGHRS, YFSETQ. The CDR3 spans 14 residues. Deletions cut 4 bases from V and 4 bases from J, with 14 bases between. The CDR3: CASSGYGVPTEAFF. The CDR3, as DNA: TGCGCCAGCAGCGGGTACGGGGTACCCACTGAAGCTTTCTTT.

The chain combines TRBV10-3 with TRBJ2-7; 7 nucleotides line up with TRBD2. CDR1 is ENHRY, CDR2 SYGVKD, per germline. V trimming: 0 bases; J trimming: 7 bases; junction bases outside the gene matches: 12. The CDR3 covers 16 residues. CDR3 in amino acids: CAISESEVLNGGEQYF. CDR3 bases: TGTGCCATCAGTGAGTCGGAGGTATTAAACGGGGGGGAGCAGTACTTC.

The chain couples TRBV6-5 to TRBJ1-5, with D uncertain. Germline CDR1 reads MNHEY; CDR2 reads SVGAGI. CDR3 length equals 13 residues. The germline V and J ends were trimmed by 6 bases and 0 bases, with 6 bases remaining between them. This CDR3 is CASRRASNQPQHF. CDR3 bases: TGTGCCAGCAGGAGGGCTAGCAATCAGCCCCAGCATTTT.

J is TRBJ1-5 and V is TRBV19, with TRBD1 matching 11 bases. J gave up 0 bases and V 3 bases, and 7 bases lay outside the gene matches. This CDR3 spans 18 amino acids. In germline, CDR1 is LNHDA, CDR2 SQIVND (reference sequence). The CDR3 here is CASSMGTGGPYSNQPQHF. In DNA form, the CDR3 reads TGTGCCAGTAGTATGGGGACAGGGGGGCCATATAGCAATCAGCCCCAGCATTTT.

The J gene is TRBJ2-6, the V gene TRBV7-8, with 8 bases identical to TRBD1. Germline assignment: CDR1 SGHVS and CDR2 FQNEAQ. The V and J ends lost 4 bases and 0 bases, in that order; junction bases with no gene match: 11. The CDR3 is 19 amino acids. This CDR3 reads CASSSRDRLPHSGANVLTF. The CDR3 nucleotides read TGTGCCAGCAGCTCTAGGGACAGGCTTCCTCACTCTGGGGCCAACGTCCTGACTTTC.

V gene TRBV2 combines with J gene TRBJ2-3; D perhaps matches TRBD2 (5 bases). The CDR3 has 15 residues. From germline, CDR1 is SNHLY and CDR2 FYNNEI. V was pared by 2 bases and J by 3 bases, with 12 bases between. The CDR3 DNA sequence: TGTGCCAGCAGTGAACAGCGGCTGGGTACAGATACGCAGTATTTT. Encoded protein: CASSEQRLGTDTQYF. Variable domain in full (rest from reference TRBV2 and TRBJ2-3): EPEVTQTPSHQVTQMGQEVILRCVPISNHLYFYWYRQILGQKVEFLVSFYNNEISEKSEIFDDQFSVERPDGSNFTLKIRSTKLEDSAMYFCASSEQRLGTDTQYFGPGTRLTVL.

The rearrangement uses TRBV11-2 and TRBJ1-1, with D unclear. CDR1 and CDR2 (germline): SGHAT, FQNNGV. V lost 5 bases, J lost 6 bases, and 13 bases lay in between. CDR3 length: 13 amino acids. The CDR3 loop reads CASSPPFYAEAFF. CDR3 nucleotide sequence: TGTGCCAGCAGCCCCCCCTTCTACGCTGAAGCTTTCTTT.

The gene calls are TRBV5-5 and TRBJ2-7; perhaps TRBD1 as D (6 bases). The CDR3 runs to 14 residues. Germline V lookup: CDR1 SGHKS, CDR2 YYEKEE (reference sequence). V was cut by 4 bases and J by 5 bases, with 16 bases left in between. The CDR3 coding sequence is TGTGCCAGCAGCAACAGGGTACGGGACCACGAGCAGTACTTC. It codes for CASSNRVRDHEQYF.

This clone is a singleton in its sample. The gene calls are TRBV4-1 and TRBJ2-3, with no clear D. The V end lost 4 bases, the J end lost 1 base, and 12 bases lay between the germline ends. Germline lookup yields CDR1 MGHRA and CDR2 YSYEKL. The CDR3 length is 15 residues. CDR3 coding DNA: TGCGCCAGCAGCCTTAGCCCGACCGGCACAGATACGCAGTATTTT. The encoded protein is CASSLSPTGTDTQYF.

The CDR3 sequence is CASSVTGSGQPQHF. The CDR3 DNA reads as TGCGCCAGCAGTGTGACAGGGTCAGGACAGCCCCAGCATTTT. The chain couples TRBV10-2 to TRBJ1-5; 7 bases map to TRBD1. Germline trimming cut 4 bases from V and 7 bases from J; bases unmatched to any gene: 7. Germline loops: CDR1 WSHSY, CDR2 SAAADI. CDR3 size: 14 residues.

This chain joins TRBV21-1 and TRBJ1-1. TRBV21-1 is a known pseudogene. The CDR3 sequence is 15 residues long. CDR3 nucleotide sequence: TGTGCCAGCAGCCCCGACCGCGTTCGGAGCACTGAAGCTTTCTTT. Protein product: CASSPDRVRSTEAFF.

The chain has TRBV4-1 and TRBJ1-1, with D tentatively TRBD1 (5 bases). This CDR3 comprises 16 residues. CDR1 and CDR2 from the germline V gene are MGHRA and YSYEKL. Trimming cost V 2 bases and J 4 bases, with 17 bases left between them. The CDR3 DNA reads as TGCGCCAGCAGCCAATGGATGACAGAGGCTGGCACTGAAGCTTTCTTT. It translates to CASSQWMTEAGTEAFF.

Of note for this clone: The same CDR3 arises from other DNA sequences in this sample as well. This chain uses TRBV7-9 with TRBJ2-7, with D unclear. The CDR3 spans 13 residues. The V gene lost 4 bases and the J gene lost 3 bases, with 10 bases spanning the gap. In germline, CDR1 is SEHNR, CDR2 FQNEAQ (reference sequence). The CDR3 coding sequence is TGTGCCAGCAGCTCAGTCTCTAGCTACGAGCAGTACTTC. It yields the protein CASSSVSSYEQYF.

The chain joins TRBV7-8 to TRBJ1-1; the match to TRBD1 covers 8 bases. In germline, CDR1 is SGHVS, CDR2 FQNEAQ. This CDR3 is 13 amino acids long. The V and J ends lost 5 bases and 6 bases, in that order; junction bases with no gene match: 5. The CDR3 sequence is CASSQDRGSEAFF. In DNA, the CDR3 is TGTGCCAGCAGCCAAGACAGGGGCTCTGAAGCTTTCTTT.

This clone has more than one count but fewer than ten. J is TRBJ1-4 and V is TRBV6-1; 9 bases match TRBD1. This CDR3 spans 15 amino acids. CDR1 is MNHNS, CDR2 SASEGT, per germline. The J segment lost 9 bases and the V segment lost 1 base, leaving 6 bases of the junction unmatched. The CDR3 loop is CASSEGGTGSKKLFF. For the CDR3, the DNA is TGTGCCAGCAGTGAAGGTGGGACAGGGAGCAAAAAACTGTTTTTT.

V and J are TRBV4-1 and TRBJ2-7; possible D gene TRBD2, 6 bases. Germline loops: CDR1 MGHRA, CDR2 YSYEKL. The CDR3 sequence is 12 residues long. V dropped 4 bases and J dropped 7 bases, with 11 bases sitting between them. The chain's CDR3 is CASSPEGEEQYF. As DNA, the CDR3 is TGCGCCAGCAGCCCGGAGGGTGAGGAGCAGTACTTC.

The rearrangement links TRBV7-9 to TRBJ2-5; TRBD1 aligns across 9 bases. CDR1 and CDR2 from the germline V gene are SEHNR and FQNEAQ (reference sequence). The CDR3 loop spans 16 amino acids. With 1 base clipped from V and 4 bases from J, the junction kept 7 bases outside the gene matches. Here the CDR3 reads CASSLEGTGNGETQYF. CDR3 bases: TGTGCCAGCAGCTTAGAAGGGACAGGGAACGGAGAGACCCAGTACTTC.

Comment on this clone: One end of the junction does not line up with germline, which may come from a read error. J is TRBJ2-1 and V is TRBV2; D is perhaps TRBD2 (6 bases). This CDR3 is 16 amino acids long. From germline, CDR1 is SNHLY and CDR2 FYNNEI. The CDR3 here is CASNERWEVDYNEQFF. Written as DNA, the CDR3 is TGTGCCAGCAATGAAAGGTGGGAGGTGGACTACAATGAGCAGTTCTTC. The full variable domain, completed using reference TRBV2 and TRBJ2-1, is EPEVTQTPSHQVTQMGQEVILRCVPISNHLYFYWYRQILGQKVEFLVSFYNNEISEKSEIFDDQFSVERPDGSNFTLKIRSTKLEDSAMYFCASNERWEVDYNEQFFGPGTRLTVL.

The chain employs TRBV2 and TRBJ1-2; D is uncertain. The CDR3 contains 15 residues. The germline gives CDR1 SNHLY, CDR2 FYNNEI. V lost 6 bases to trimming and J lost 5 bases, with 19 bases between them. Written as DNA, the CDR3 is TGTGCCAGCAGGAGAGATGGTCAGGTTACGTATGGCTACACCTTC. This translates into CASRRDGQVTYGYTF. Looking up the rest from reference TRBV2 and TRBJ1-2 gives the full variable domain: EPEVTQTPSHQVTQMGQEVILRCVPISNHLYFYWYRQILGQKVEFLVSFYNNEISEKSEIFDDQFSVERPDGSNFTLKIRSTKLEDSAMYFCASRRDGQVTYGYTFGSGTRLTVV.

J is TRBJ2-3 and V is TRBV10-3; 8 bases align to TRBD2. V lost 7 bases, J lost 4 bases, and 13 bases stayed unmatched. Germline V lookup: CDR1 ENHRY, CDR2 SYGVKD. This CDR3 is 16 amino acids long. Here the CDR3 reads CAINRAGAANSDTQYF. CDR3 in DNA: TGTGCCATCAACCGAGCGGGGGCAGCTAATTCAGATACGCAGTATTTT.

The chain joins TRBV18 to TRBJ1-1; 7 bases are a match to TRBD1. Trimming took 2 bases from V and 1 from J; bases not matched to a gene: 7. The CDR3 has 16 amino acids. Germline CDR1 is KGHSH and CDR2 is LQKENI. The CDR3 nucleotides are TGTGCCAGCTCACCATTACCGACAGGGACGAACACTGAAGCTTTCTTT. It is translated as CASSPLPTGTNTEAFF.

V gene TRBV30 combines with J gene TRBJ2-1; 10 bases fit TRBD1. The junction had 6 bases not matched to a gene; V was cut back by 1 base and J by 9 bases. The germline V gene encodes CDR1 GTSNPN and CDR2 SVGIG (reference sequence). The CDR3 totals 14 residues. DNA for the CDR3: TGTGCCTGGAGTGGGGACAGGGGCGGAGCTGAGCAGTTCTTC. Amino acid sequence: CAWSGDRGGAEQFF.

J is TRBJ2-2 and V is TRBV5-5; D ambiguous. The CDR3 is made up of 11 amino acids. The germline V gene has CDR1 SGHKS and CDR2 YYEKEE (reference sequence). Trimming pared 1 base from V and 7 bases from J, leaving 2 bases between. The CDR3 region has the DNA TGTGCCAGCAGCTTGTACGGGGAGCTGTTTTTT. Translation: CASSLYGELFF. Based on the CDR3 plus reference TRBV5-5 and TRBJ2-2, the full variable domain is DAGVTQSPTHLIKTRGQQVTLRCSPISGHKSVSWYQQVLGQGPQFIFQYYEKEERGRGNFPDRFSARQFPNYSSELNVNALLLGDSALYLCASSLYGELFFGEGSRLTVL.